The 25 T cell receptor beta chains below come from one sample, sequenced in a study of blood T cells in healthy people across ages. A second PCR, run for about 7 to 11 cycles, used a sample-barcoded 5' primer plus a J-beta primer mix. TCRdb re-analysed the 5' RACE reads in MiXCR, keeping a single row per CDR3 protein. Among under 2,000,000 distinct CDR3 sequences listed, around half were seen once. Sequencing input: blood. The receptors stem from a woman aged 40 to 50 in good health.

The V gene is TRBV7-9, the J gene TRBJ2-1, with D perhaps TRBD1 (6 bases). Trimming cost V 0 bases and J 4 bases, with 16 bases left between them. Per germline, CDR1 SEHNR and CDR2 FQNEAQ (reference sequence). The CDR3 length is 17 residues. The CDR3 spells CASSLAETSGAYNEQFF. CDR3 bases: TGTGCCAGCAGCTTAGCGGAGACCTCAGGGGCTTACAATGAGCAGTTCTTC.

CDR3 residues: CASSWSSGGALFSYNEQFF. DNA for the CDR3: TGTGCCAGCAGCTGGAGTAGCGGGGGGGCCTTGTTCTCCTACAATGAGCAGTTCTTC. The chain carries TRBV13 and TRBJ2-1; 11 bases align to TRBD2. V dropped 4 bases and J dropped 0; count of bases not matched to a gene: 11. Germline CDR1 is PRHDT and CDR2 is FYEKMQ (reference sequence). The CDR3 is 19 amino acids.

The chain employs TRBV27 and TRBJ1-4; D possibly corresponds to TRBD1 (6 bases). Germline assignment: CDR1 MNHEY and CDR2 SMNVEV (reference sequence). The CDR3 is made up of 17 amino acids. V dropped 3 bases and J dropped 10 bases, with 24 bases sitting between them. The CDR3 sequence: CASSFYPGQTRTRKLFF. In DNA, the CDR3 is TGTGCCAGCAGTTTCTACCCAGGACAGACGCGAACCCGAAAACTGTTTTTT.

CDR3 in amino acids: CSAWTETYEQYF. CDR3 in DNA: TGCAGTGCTTGGACAGAGACCTACGAGCAGTACTTC. This chain joins TRBV20-1 and TRBJ2-7, with a tentative D call TRBD1 (6 bases). Germline-derived CDR1 and CDR2 are DFQATT and SNEGSKA (reference sequence). The CDR3 spans 12 residues. Trimming pared 5 bases from V and 2 bases from J, leaving 10 bases between.

The table lists this clonotype with many counts. The chain uses TRBV28 and TRBJ2-7, with D possibly matching TRBD1 (5 bases). Germline CDR1 and CDR2: MDHEN and SYDVKM. V gave up 5 bases and J gave up 4 bases, with 12 bases separating them. There are 13 residues in the CDR3. The CDR3: CASSGAPRYEQYF. CDR3 nucleotides: TGTGCCAGCAGTGGGGCCCCACGGTACGAGCAGTACTTC.

The rearrangement joins TRBV7-9 to TRBJ2-1; D is undetermined. The J call may be mistaken, given a closer DNA end match to TRBJ2-7. CDR3 size: 15 residues. Germline V gives CDR1 SEHNR, CDR2 FQNEAQ (reference sequence). The DNA for the CDR3 is TGTGCCAGCAGCTTTACTGAAAACTCCTACAATGAGCAGTACTTC. Encoded protein: CASSFTENSYNEQYF.

The V gene is TRBV7-2, the J gene TRBJ2-3; 10 bases agree with TRBD2. J was trimmed by 2 bases and V by 3 bases; bases with no gene match: 5. The CDR3 length is 16 residues. Looked up from germline, CDR1 is SGHTA and CDR2 is FQGNSA. CDR3 region: CASSFAGTSVTDTQYF. CDR3 coding DNA: TGTGCCAGCAGCTTCGCCGGGACTAGCGTCACAGATACGCAGTATTTT.

The rearrangement links TRBV6-2 or TRBV6-3 to TRBJ2-7; D is possibly TRBD2 (5 bases). Between the trimmed V and J ends, which lost 4 bases and 2 bases, there was a span of 9 bases. The CDR3 covers 13 residues. Per germline, CDR1 MNHEY and CDR2 SVGEGT. The CDR3, as DNA: TGTGCCAGCAGTTGCGCGGGTACCTACGAGCAGTACTTC. Protein product: CASSCAGTYEQYF.

Turning to this clonotype: Germline and junction disagree at one end, which may indicate a read error. The CDR3 loop reads CSSSPGQVSTQYF. The CDR3 bases are TGTTCCAGCAGTCCAGGACAGGTATCGACCCAGTACTTC. This sequence joins TRBV12-3 or TRBV12-4 and TRBJ2-5, with TRBD1 matching over 7 bases. The CDR3 is made up of 13 amino acids.

The V call is TRBV12-3 or TRBV12-4, the J call TRBJ1-1, with D maybe TRBD1 (5 bases). CDR3 size: 17 residues. Trimming shortened V by 3 bases and J by 1 base, and 18 bases separated the two germline ends. The CDR3: CASSFAGRTIQNTEAFF. As DNA, the CDR3 is TGTGCCAGCAGTTTTGCGGGACGGACAATACAGAACACTGAAGCTTTCTTT.

V is TRBV7-6 and J is TRBJ1-4; 7 positions agree with TRBD1. From germline, CDR1 is SGHVS and CDR2 FNYEAQ. Trimming at V came to 5 bases and at J to 6 bases, leaving 9 bases not matched to a gene. The CDR3 runs to 15 residues. CDR3 protein: CASSTTGAVYEKLFF. CDR3 bases: TGTGCCAGCAGCACTACAGGGGCAGTCTATGAAAAACTGTTTTTT.

The CDR3: CASSYRDRVNIQYF. Here the CDR3 DNA reads TGTGCCAGCAGTTACCGGGACAGGGTAAACATTCAGTACTTC. The chain couples TRBV6-6 to TRBJ2-4; TRBD1 matches 9 bases. J lost 6 bases, V lost 2 bases, and 2 bases had no gene match. The germline gives CDR1 MNHNY, CDR2 SVGAGI (reference sequence). This CDR3 has 14 residues.

The CDR3 nucleotides read TGCGCCAGCAGCCAAGGGTTCGGGACTAGCGGGGGGTCCCAAGAGACCCAGTACTTC. It specifies CASSQGFGTSGGSQETQYF. J is TRBJ2-5 and V is TRBV4-3, with 15 bases lining up with TRBD2. The V gene's germline CDR1 is LGHNA and CDR2 YSLEER. The CDR3 contains 19 residues. The V and J ends lost 1 base and 1 base, in that order; junction bases with no gene match: 7.

The chain links TRBV5-1 to TRBJ1-2; no firm D call. CDR1 and CDR2 (germline): SGHRS, YFSETQ. V lost 2 bases, J lost 9 bases, and 20 bases lay in between. The CDR3 runs to 15 residues. The CDR3 protein is CASSFAVGDGERYTF. The CDR3 nucleotides are TGCGCCAGCAGCTTTGCCGTGGGTGACGGGGAGCGCTACACCTTC.

The sample holds a few counts of this clonotype. The CDR3, as DNA: TGCAGTGCCCCCGGCGCCGGGGCAGACTACGAGCAGTACTTC. This sequence encodes CSAPGAGADYEQYF. The rearrangement joins TRBV20-1 to TRBJ2-7; D assignment may be TRBD1 or TRBD2 (5 bases each). The CDR3 length is 14 residues. The germline V gene has CDR1 DFQATT and CDR2 SNEGSKA (reference sequence). Trimming stripped 6 bases from V and 3 bases from J, with 18 bases between.

The chain uses TRBV20-1 and TRBJ1-5; D gene unclear. There are 13 residues in the CDR3. Germline V gene sequence: CDR1 DFQATT, CDR2 SNEGSKA (reference sequence). V dropped 3 bases and J dropped 5 bases, with 11 bases sitting between them. CDR3 DNA sequence: TGCAGTGCTAGGAGACACCTGGATCAGCCCCAGCATTTT. Protein: CSARRHLDQPQHF.

The V call is TRBV9, the J call TRBJ2-1; 14 bases map to TRBD2. The V and J ends lost 0 bases and 7 bases, in that order; junction bases with no gene match: 6. This CDR3 region has 17 residues. Germline CDR1 reads SGDLS; CDR2 reads YYNGEE. The CDR3 spells CASSVVTSGGALNEQFF. The CDR3 DNA reads TGTGCCAGCAGCGTAGTGACTAGCGGGGGGGCTCTTAATGAGCAGTTCTTC.

This clonotype turned up a few times. This chain links TRBV28 with TRBJ2-3, with D maybe TRBD2 (5 bases). Germline-derived CDR1 and CDR2 are MDHEN and SYDVKM. V was shortened by 10 bases and J by 4 bases, with 18 bases between the two germline ends. This CDR3 has 14 amino acids. The CDR3, as DNA: TGTGCCACCCACCCTGGGTCCGGGGCAGATACGCAGTATTTT. This translates into CATHPGSGADTQYF. The whole variable domain, filled in from reference TRBV28 and TRBJ2-3, reads DVKVTQSSRYLVKRTGEKVFLECVQDMDHENMFWYRQDPGLGLRLIYFSYDVKMKEKGDIPEGYSVSREKKERFSLILESASTNQTSMYLCATHPGSGADTQYFGPGTRLTVL.

CDR3: CASKNPTGPLNEQFF. The DNA of the CDR3 is TGTGCCAGCAAGAATCCGACAGGGCCCCTCAATGAGCAGTTCTTC. This rearrangement joins TRBV25-1 to TRBJ2-1; 7 bases agree with TRBD1. The CDR3 consists of 15 residues. Losses at the gene ends were 7 bases for V and 6 bases for J; bases not matched to a gene: 12. CDR1 is MGHDK, CDR2 SYGVNS, per germline.

This clonotype appeared a few times. V gene TRBV12-3 or TRBV12-4 combines with J gene TRBJ1-1; D is unresolved. V lost 5 bases and J lost 5, with 9 bases in between. This CDR3 has 12 amino acids. The CDR3 coding sequence is TGTGCCAGCAGTCCCCCCCGGACTGAAGCTTTCTTT. Protein: CASSPPRTEAFF.

The chain carries TRBV28 and TRBJ1-4, with a possible D match to TRBD1 (5 bases). Between the trimmed V and J ends, which lost 5 bases and 4 bases, there was a span of 14 bases. Germline V gene data show CDR1 as MDHEN and CDR2 as SYDVKM. This CDR3 has 15 residues. CDR3 in DNA: TGTGCCAGCAGTGAGAGACAGATTCATAATGAAAAACTGTTTTTT. Protein: CASSERQIHNEKLFF.

This chain links TRBV15 with TRBJ2-3, with D perhaps assigned TRBD1 or TRBD2 (5 bases each). Germline loops: CDR1 LNHNV, CDR2 YYDKDF (reference sequence). Trimming removed 6 bases at V and 1 base at J, with 20 bases between. The CDR3 has 17 residues. Written as DNA, the CDR3 is TGTGCCACCAGATTCTCTAAGAGGGGAACTGGCACAGATACGCAGTATTTT. Encoded protein: CATRFSKRGTGTDTQYF.

The chain employs TRBV4-3 and TRBJ2-1; the match to TRBD2 covers 7 bases. Near its end, the DNA agrees better with TRBJ2-7, so the J call may be wrong. This CDR3 has 19 amino acids. Germline CDR1 LGHNA, CDR2 YSLEER. The CDR3 sequence is CASSQRLGGGPSSYNEQYF. DNA for the CDR3: TGCGCCAGCAGCCAACGCCTGGGCGGGGGACCCAGCTCCTACAATGAGCAGTACTTC.

The rearrangement uses TRBV4-3 and TRBJ2-7; maybe TRBD2 (6 bases). There are 16 residues in the CDR3. From germline, CDR1 is LGHNA and CDR2 YSLEER. The V end was cut by 0 bases, the J end by 7 bases, with 19 bases between. CDR3: CASSQDVGDSAGEQYF. DNA for the CDR3: TGCGCCAGCAGCCAAGATGTGGGGGACTCGGCCGGGGAGCAGTACTTC.

CDR3 in DNA: TGCAGTGCTAGGGAGACGGCCGCAACTAATGAAAAACTGTTTTTT. Translated, it gives CSARETAATNEKLFF. The chain has TRBV20-1 and TRBJ1-4, with D unclear. CDR1 DFQATT and CDR2 SNEGSKA come from the germline V gene (reference sequence). V was cut by 3 bases and J by 0 bases, with 11 bases left in between. This CDR3 has 15 residues.